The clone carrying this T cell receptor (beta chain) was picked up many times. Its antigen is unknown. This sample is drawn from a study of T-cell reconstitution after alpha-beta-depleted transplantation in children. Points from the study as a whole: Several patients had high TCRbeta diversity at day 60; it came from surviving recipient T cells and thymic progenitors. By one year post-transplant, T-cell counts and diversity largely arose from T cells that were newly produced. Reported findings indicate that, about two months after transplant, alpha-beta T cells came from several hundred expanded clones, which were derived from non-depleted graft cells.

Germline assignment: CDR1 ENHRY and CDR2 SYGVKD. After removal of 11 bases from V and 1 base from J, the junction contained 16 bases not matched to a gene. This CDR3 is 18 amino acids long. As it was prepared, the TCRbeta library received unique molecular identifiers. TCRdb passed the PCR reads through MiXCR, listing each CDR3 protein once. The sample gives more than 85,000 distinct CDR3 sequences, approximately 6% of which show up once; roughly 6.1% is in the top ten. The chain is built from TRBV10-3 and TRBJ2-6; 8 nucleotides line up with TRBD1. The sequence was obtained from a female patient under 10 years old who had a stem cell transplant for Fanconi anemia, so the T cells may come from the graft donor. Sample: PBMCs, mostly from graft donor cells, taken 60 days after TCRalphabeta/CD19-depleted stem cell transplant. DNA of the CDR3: TGTGCCTCGCAAGCCCCGGGACAGGTAGTTTCTGGGGCCAACGTCCTGACTTTC. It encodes CASQAPGQVVSGANVLTF.